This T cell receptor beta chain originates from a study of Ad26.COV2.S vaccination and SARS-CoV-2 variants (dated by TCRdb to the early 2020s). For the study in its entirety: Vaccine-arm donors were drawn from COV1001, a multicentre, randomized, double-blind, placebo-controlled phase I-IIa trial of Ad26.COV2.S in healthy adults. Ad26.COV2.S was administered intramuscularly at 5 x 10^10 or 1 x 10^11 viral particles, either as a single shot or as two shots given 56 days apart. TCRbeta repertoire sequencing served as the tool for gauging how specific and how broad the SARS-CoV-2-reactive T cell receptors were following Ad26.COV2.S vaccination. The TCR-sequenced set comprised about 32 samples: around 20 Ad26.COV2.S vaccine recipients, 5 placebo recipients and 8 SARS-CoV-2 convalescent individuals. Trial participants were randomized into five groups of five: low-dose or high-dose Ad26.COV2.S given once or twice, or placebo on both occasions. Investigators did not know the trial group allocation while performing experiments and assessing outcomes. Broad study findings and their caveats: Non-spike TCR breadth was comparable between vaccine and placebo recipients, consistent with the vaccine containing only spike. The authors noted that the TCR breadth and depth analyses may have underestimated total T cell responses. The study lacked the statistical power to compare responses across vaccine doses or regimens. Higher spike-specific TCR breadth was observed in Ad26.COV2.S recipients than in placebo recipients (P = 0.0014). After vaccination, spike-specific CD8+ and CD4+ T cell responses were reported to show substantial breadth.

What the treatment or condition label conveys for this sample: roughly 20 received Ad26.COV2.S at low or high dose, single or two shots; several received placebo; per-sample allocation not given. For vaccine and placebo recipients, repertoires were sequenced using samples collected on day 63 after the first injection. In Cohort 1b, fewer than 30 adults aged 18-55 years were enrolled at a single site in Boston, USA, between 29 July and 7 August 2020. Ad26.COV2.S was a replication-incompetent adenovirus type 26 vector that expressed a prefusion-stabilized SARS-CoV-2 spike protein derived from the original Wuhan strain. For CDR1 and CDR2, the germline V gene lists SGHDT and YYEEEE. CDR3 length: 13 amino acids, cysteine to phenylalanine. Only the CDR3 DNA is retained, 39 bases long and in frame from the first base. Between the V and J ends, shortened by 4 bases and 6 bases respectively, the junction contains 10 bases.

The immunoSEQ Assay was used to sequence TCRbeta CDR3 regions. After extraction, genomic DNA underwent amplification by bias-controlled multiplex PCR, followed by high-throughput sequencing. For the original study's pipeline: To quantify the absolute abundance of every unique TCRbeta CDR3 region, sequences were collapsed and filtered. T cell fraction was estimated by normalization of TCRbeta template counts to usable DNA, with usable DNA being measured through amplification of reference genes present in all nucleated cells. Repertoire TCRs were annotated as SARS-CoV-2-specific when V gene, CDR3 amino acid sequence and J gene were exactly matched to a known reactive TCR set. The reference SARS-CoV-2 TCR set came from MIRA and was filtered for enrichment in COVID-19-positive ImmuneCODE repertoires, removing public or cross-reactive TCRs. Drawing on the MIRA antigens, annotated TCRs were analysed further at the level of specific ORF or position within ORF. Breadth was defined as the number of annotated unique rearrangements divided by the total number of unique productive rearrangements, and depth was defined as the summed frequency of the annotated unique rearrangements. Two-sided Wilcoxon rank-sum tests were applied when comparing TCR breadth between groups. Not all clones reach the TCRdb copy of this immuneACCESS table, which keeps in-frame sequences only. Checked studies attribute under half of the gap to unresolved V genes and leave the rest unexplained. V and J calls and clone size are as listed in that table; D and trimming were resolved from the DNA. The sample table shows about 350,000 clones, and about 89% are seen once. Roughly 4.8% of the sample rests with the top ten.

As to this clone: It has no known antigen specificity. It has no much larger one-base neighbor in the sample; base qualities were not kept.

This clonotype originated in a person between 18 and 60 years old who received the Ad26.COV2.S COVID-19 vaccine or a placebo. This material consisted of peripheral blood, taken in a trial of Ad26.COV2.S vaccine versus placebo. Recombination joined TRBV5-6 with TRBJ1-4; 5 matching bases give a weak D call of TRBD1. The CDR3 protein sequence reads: CASSGGADEKLFF. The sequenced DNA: TGTGCCAGCAGCGGAGGGGCCGATGAAAAACTGTTTTTT.